This T cell receptor (beta chain) is from a study of control samples from healthy donors and cancer patients. This table comes from immunoSEQ multiplex PCR, and its TCRdb copy is limited to in-frame clones, with some not included. The repertoire holds over 120,000 clones, with around 92% as singletons. What was sequenced was blood. This sequence originates from a man aged 25-45 years in good health.

The CDR3 sequence: CASSLPGPEQFF. The CDR3 DNA follows: TGTGCCAGCAGCCTACCGGGACCTGAGCAGTTCTTC. The chain couples TRBV7-3 to TRBJ2-1; D possibly matches TRBD1 or TRBD2 (5 bases each). The CDR3 length is 12 residues. V was shortened by 5 bases and J by 9 bases, with 11 bases between the two germline ends. Germline CDR1 and CDR2: SGHTA and FQGTGA.